These 27 T cell receptor beta chains share one sample of origin, sequenced in a study of T cells in Graves' hyperthyroidism and ophthalmopathy. The TCR beta CDR3 regions underwent amplification using RNA transcripts as the source. RT-PCR in the first round (using the HTBI primer set) targeted the TCR CDR3. TCRdb reprocessed the multiplex PCR reads with MiXCR, giving one entry per CDR3 protein. The sample contains roughly 180,000 distinct CDR3 sequences, about 9.4% of which appear only once. The sample consisted of blood. These receptors all come from a woman between 18 and 29 years old with Graves' hyperthyroidism that later progressed to Graves' ophthalmopathy.

The genes are TRBV19 and TRBJ2-3; D gene unclear. The CDR3 has 16 residues. Germline values: CDR1 LNHDA, CDR2 SQIVND (reference sequence). Trimming took 1 base from V and 4 from J, leaving 15 bases between them. The CDR3 loop is CASSIVNSPAPDTQYF. In DNA, the CDR3 is TGTGCCAGTAGTATAGTCAACTCCCCAGCTCCAGATACGCAGTATTTT.

For this clonotype: An end of the junction does not agree with germline; a read error may underlie this. This chain links TRBV12-3 or TRBV12-4 with TRBJ1-3, with unresolved D. This CDR3 has 12 residues. The CDR3 reads CASSLNGPSTHF. DNA of the CDR3: TGTGCCAGCAGTTTGAACGGGCCCTCAACCCATTTT.

This clonotype occurred once. The chain recombines TRBV11-2 with TRBJ1-2; no clear D gene. CDR3 size: 14 residues. The germline V gene encodes CDR1 SGHAT and CDR2 FQNNGV. Between the trimmed V and J ends, which lost 6 bases and 4 bases, there was a span of 15 bases. In nucleotides, the CDR3 is TGTGCCAGCAGGCCACAAGCGGGGAGCTATGGCTACACCTTC. It specifies CASRPQAGSYGYTF.

This clonotype was recorded a few times. J is TRBJ2-5 and V is TRBV30, with 12 bases lining up with TRBD1. Germline assignment: CDR1 GTSNPN and CDR2 SVGIG (reference sequence). V was clipped by 2 bases and J by 5 bases; unmatched bases: 6. This CDR3 region has 15 residues. The CDR3 spells CAWSSGTGGGETQYF. The CDR3 nucleotides read TGTGCCTGGAGTTCCGGGACAGGGGGCGGGGAGACCCAGTACTTC.

This clonotype came up many times. The V and J genes are TRBV6-1 and TRBJ2-6, with 7 bases matching TRBD2. The CDR3 sequence is 20 residues long. The J segment lost 0 bases and the V segment lost 7 bases, leaving 18 bases of the junction unmatched. Looked up from germline, CDR1 is MNHNS and CDR2 is SASEGT. The CDR3 reads CASKGAPTSGDYSGANVLTF. The CDR3 DNA is TGTGCCAGCAAGGGAGCCCCAACAAGCGGGGACTACTCTGGGGCCAACGTCCTGACTTTC.

The rearrangement joins TRBV4-1 to TRBJ2-1; either TRBD1 or TRBD2 may fit D (6 bases each). This CDR3 is 18 amino acids long. V was cut by 1 base and J by 1 base, with 17 bases left in between. Germline V CDR1 and CDR2: MGHRA, YSYEKL. The CDR3: CASSQGGRGPFSYNEQFF. CDR3 DNA sequence: TGCGCCAGCAGCCAAGGCGGACGGGGGCCCTTTTCCTACAATGAGCAGTTCTTC.

The table lists this clonotype with many counts. J is TRBJ2-3 and V is TRBV19; the match to TRBD2 covers 11 bases. Germline trimming cut 6 bases from V and 0 bases from J; bases unmatched to any gene: 11. CDR1 and CDR2 (germline): LNHDA, SQIVND (reference sequence). This CDR3 has 18 amino acids. DNA of the CDR3: TGTGCCAGTAGCGGTGGGACTAGCGGAACCCCTAGCACAGATACGCAGTATTTT. Translation: CASSGGTSGTPSTDTQYF.

At least ten counts were recorded for this clonotype. The chain carries TRBV11-2 and TRBJ2-2; D might be TRBD1 (6 bases). From germline, CDR1 is SGHAT and CDR2 FQNNGV. The CDR3 consists of 15 residues. V was shortened by 3 bases and J by 6 bases, with 14 bases between the two germline ends. CDR3 nucleotides: TGTGCCAGCAGCTTCAGGGGAACTAGGGCCGGGGAGCTGTTTTTT. It specifies CASSFRGTRAGELFF.

This clonotype was recorded many times. This sequence joins TRBV7-9 and TRBJ1-4; tentative D call: TRBD1 (6 bases). The germline CDR1 and CDR2 sequences are SEHNR and FQNEAQ (reference sequence). CDR3 size: 15 residues. Deletions cut 7 bases from V and 3 bases from J, with 15 bases between. The chain's CDR3 is CASTRLAGANEKLFF. Written as DNA, the CDR3 is TGTGCCAGCACGCGTTTAGCAGGGGCTAATGAAAAACTGTTTTTT.

The sample holds a few counts of this clonotype. The genes are TRBV20-1 and TRBJ1-2; 10 bases are a match to TRBD1. Germline CDR1 DFQATT, CDR2 SNEGSKA (reference sequence). The CDR3 length is 18 residues. Germline trimming cut 0 bases from V and 5 bases from J; bases unmatched to any gene: 15. The DNA of the CDR3 is TGCAGTGCTAGAGATTATTTGGGAGAGACAGGGGGCTCTTATGGCTACACCTTC. Protein sequence: CSARDYLGETGGSYGYTF.

This clonotype was seen a handful of times. The rearrangement uses TRBV5-1 and TRBJ2-7, with 9 bases fitting TRBD1. Germline V lookup: CDR1 SGHRS, CDR2 YFSETQ. Unmatched junction bases numbered 6, after V lost 3 bases and J lost 5 bases. The CDR3 spans 14 residues. CDR3 in DNA: TGCGCCAGCAGCTCTACAGGGGGCATCGACGAGCAGTACTTC. This codes for CASSSTGGIDEQYF.

This clonotype was observed at least ten times. CDR3 in amino acids: CASSTFQGVGNQPQHF. As DNA, the CDR3 is TGTGCCAGCAGTACCTTTCAGGGAGTTGGCAATCAGCCCCAGCATTTT. The chain recombines TRBV12-3 or TRBV12-4 with TRBJ1-5; the D gene is possibly TRBD1 (5 bases). The CDR3 consists of 16 residues. Trimming took 5 bases from V and 2 from J, leaving 16 bases between them.

This clonotype was seen ten or more times. The rearrangement uses TRBV20-1 and TRBJ2-5; TRBD2 aligns across 10 bases. Germline V gene lookup returns CDR1 DFQATT and CDR2 SNEGSKA (reference sequence). CDR3 length: 16 amino acids. The V gene end was trimmed by 6 bases and the J gene end by 2 bases; junction bases not matched to a gene: 12. The CDR3 loop reads CSAKVRTSGIQETQYF. CDR3 bases: TGCAGTGCCAAAGTTCGCACTAGCGGGATTCAAGAGACCCAGTACTTC.

There are a few counts of this clonotype. This chain links TRBV19 with TRBJ2-2; possible D gene TRBD1, 6 bases. Between the trimmed V and J ends, which lost 2 bases and 1 base, there was a span of 8 bases. The CDR3 is 15 amino acids. Germline V gives CDR1 LNHDA, CDR2 SQIVND (reference sequence). CDR3 residues: CASSITQGNTGELFF. For the CDR3, the DNA is TGTGCCAGTAGTATAACACAGGGGAACACCGGGGAGCTGTTTTTT.

This clonotype was counted a few times. V is TRBV5-5 and J is TRBJ2-3, with 8 bases lining up with TRBD2. V shed 4 bases, J shed 6 bases, and the junction held 7 bases outside the gene matches. The CDR3 runs to 14 residues. CDR1 and CDR2 from the germline V gene are SGHKS and YYEKEE (reference sequence). The CDR3 sequence: CASSLGTSRDTQYF. The CDR3 DNA reads TGTGCCAGCAGCCTCGGGACTAGTCGTGATACGCAGTATTTT.

V and J are TRBV19 and TRBJ2-2, with unresolved D. CDR1 and CDR2 (germline): LNHDA, SQIVND (reference sequence). With 10 bases removed from V and 1 base from J, the gap between germline ends came to 4 bases. This CDR3 has 11 amino acids. The CDR3 nucleotides read TGTGCCACCCTGAACACCGGGGAGCTGTTTTTT. Translated, it gives CATLNTGELFF.

This clonotype was observed at least ten times. J is TRBJ2-3 and V is TRBV7-6; 7 positions match TRBD2. Germline CDR1 is SGHVS and CDR2 is FNYEAQ. J lost 2 bases, V lost 5 bases, and 13 bases had no gene match. The CDR3 length is 17 residues. The CDR3 sequence is CASSAVAGRENTDTQYF. The CDR3 DNA reads as TGTGCCAGCAGCGCTGTGGCGGGGCGGGAGAACACAGATACGCAGTATTTT.

This clonotype came up many times. The chain's CDR3 is CASSELAGDTGELFF. The CDR3 bases are TGTGCCAGCAGTGAACTAGCGGGAGACACCGGGGAGCTGTTTTTT. This sequence joins TRBV25-1 and TRBJ2-2, with 10 bases matching TRBD2. The V segment lost 2 bases and the J segment 3 bases; nucleotides outside the gene matches: 0. The CDR3 sequence is 15 residues long. Germline V gives CDR1 MGHDK, CDR2 SYGVNS. Together with reference TRBV25-1 and TRBJ2-2, the CDR3 gives the full variable domain: EADIYQTPRYLVIGTGKKITLECSQTMGHDKMYWYQQDPGMELHLIHYSYGVNSTEKGDLSSESTVSRIRTEHFPLTLESARPSHTSQYLCASSELAGDTGELFFGEGSRLTVL.

The chain uses TRBV7-9 and TRBJ2-7; D perhaps matches TRBD1 (5 bases). Per germline, CDR1 SEHNR and CDR2 FQNEAQ (reference sequence). The CDR3 spans 14 residues. The V end was cut by 5 bases, the J end by 0 bases, with 11 bases between. CDR3 coding DNA: TGTGCCAGCAGCCCTGACAGAGTCTCCTACGAGCAGTACTTC. Translating gives CASSPDRVSYEQYF. Using reference TRBV7-9 and TRBJ2-7 for the parts outside the CDR3, the full variable domain is DTGVSQNPRHKITKRGQNVTFRCDPISEHNRLYWYRQTLGQGPEFLTYFQNEAQLEKSRLLSDRFSAERPKGSFSTLEIQRTEQGDSAMYLCASSPDRVSYEQYFGPGTRLTVT.

This clonotype was found many times. The chain has TRBV7-2 and TRBJ2-1; D perhaps matches TRBD2 (6 bases). Trimming left V 5 bases short and J 4 bases short, with 21 bases between. Germline V gives CDR1 SGHTA, CDR2 FQGNSA. The CDR3 totals 17 residues. CDR3: CASSRYKPGLNYNEQFF. The CDR3 coding sequence is TGTGCCAGCAGCCGCTACAAGCCGGGACTGAATTACAATGAGCAGTTCTTC.

This clonotype has at least ten counts. The chain couples TRBV3-1 to TRBJ2-3, with TRBD1 matching over 9 bases. The CDR3 spans 15 residues. Per germline, CDR1 LGHDT and CDR2 YNNKEL (reference sequence). J lost 7 bases, V lost 1 base, and 6 bases had no gene match. The CDR3 bases are TGTGCCAGCAGCCAAGGGGGACAGGGATTGAATACGCAGTATTTT. It specifies CASSQGGQGLNTQYF.

In regard to this clonotype: A much larger clone lies a single base off, so this may be a read error. V and J are TRBV20-1 and TRBJ2-1; D remains unclear. This CDR3 spans 15 amino acids. Germline values: CDR1 DFQATT, CDR2 SNEGSKA (reference sequence). The CDR3 spells CGATTPRRIYNEQFF. DNA of the CDR3: TGCGGTGCCACCACCCCTCGGCGTATCTACAATGAGCAGTTCTTC.

Ten or more counts support this clonotype. The chain has TRBV19 and TRBJ1-5; no clear D. This CDR3 region has 20 residues. V was clipped by 0 bases and J by 1 base, with 22 bases between them. The germline gives CDR1 LNHDA, CDR2 SQIVND (reference sequence). This CDR3 is CASSIDRSGRTQLSNQPQHF. The CDR3, as DNA: TGTGCCAGTAGTATAGACCGGTCAGGAAGGACTCAATTGAGCAATCAGCCCCAGCATTTT.

This clonotype was detected ten times or more. The chain combines TRBV2 with TRBJ1-2; D ambiguous. The CDR3 has 14 amino acids. Germline V gene sequence: CDR1 SNHLY, CDR2 FYNNEI. The V gene lost 6 bases and the J gene lost 4 bases, with 15 bases spanning the gap. The CDR3 nucleotides read TGTGCCAGCAGCGACCCGCTCCGTCGCTATGGCTACACCTTC. Encoded protein: CASSDPLRRYGYTF.

V gene TRBV6-1 combines with J gene TRBJ1-6; unclear D gene. The CDR3 totals 15 residues. With 0 bases removed from V and 13 bases from J, the gap between germline ends came to 16 bases. CDR1 is MNHNS, CDR2 SASEGT, per germline. CDR3 in amino acids: CASSEARSRLTPLHF. The CDR3 DNA reads TGTGCCAGCAGTGAAGCGCGGTCTCGGTTAACGCCCCTCCACTTT.

This clonotype was counted at least ten times. V is TRBV6-1 and J is TRBJ1-2, with 10 bases lining up with TRBD1. Germline V gene lookup returns CDR1 MNHNS and CDR2 SASEGT. The CDR3 has 14 residues. The V and J ends lost 4 bases and 6 bases, in that order; junction bases with no gene match: 5. CDR3 sequence reads: CASSADRGKDGYTF. The CDR3 bases are TGTGCCAGCAGTGCGGACAGGGGGAAAGATGGCTACACCTTC.

The chain joins TRBV27 to TRBJ2-1; 11 bases map to TRBD1. Germline trimming cut 3 bases from V and 5 bases from J; bases unmatched to any gene: 9. There are 17 residues in the CDR3. Germline lookup yields CDR1 MNHEY and CDR2 SMNVEV (reference sequence). CDR3 amino acids: CASSFSGWTGGHNEQFF. The CDR3 coding sequence is TGTGCCAGCAGTTTTTCGGGGTGGACAGGGGGCCACAATGAGCAGTTCTTC.